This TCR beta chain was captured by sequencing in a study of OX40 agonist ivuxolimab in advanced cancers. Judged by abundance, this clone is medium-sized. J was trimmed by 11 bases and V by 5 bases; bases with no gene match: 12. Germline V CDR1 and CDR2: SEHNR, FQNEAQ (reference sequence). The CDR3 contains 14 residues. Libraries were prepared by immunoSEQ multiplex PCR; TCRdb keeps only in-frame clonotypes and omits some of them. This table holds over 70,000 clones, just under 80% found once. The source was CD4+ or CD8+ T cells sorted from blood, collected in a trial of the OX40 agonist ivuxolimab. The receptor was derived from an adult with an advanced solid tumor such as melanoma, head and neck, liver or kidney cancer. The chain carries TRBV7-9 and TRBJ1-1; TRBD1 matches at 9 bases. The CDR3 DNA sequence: TGTGCCAGCAGCCCTCAAGGGGGACAGGGCTATGCTTTCTTT. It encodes CASSPQGGQGYAFF.